Included here is one T cell receptor (beta chain) sequence, with context. In germline, CDR1 is LNHNV, CDR2 YYDKDF (reference sequence). The V and J ends lost 0 bases and 5 bases respectively, with 7 bases between them. CDR3 length: 13 amino acids. This sample stems from a study of CD8 T cells in Susac syndrome. The multiple sclerosis control group was made up of treatment-naive patients with stable or active relapsing-remitting disease. RNA totalling about 0.5 to 1 ug underwent reverse transcription with random hexamers. MiXCR, run by TCRdb on the immunoSEQ multiplex PCR reads, gives a single entry per CDR3 protein. Of hundreds of thousands of distinct CDR3 sequences listed, just under 95% are singletons.

The source material was CD4+ T cells from PBMCs. The sequence was obtained from a human donor with multiple sclerosis. The chain recombines TRBV15 with TRBJ2-5; D is unclear. CDR3 region: CATSRDLGETQYF. The CDR3 nucleotides are TGTGCCACCAGCAGAGATCTCGGCGAGACCCAGTACTTC.